The 16 T cell receptor beta chains given below trace back to one sample, sequenced in a study of T cells in women clearing cervical HPV infection. Measured with immunoSEQ multiplex PCR; TCRdb has only the in-frame clones, and not every one. The repertoire shows some 43,000 clones; the top ten hold 0.95% to 1%. The sample comprised blood buffy coat. These receptors came from a woman between 18 and 69 years old with a cervical HPV16 infection that either progressed to CIN3+ or cleared (not recorded which).

As to this clone: The read halts 3 residues ahead of the CDR3 end, with the missing end drawn from the germline J gene. The chain couples TRBV5-5 to TRBJ1-1; D is perhaps TRBD1 (6 bases). This CDR3 is built from 14 residues. Germline CDR1 and CDR2: SGHKS and YYEKEE (reference sequence). The CDR3 bases that were read are TGTGCCAGCAGCTTGGTAGGGGGTAGCGTAGGA. It encodes CASSLVGGSVG. The entire CDR3 protein reads CASSLVGGSVGAFF.

Of note for this clone: From the germline J gene comes the end of the CDR3, since the read stops 3 residues before it. The V call is TRBV19, the J call TRBJ2-1; D might be TRBD1 (7 bases). CDR1 and CDR2 (germline): LNHDA, SQIVND (reference sequence). V lost 7 bases and J 3 bases, leaving 16 bases between the germline ends. The CDR3 is made up of 15 amino acids. The CDR3 region is CASTQGGSLYNEQFF. Incomplete CDR3 DNA: TGTGCCAGTACCCAGGGGGGTTCCCTCTACAATGAG.

Worth noting for this clone: The sequence runs out 3 residues before the end of the CDR3; the remainder is reconstructed from the germline J gene. The chain uses TRBV6-1 and TRBJ2-4; the D is unclear. This CDR3 has 13 residues. Germline V gene data show CDR1 as MNHNS and CDR2 as SASEGT. CDR3 region: CASSEEKIYGQYF. The sequenced CDR3 bases are TGTGCCAGCAGTGAAGAGAAGATCTATGGT.

In the case of this clone: The read halts 3 residues ahead of the CDR3 end, with the missing end drawn from the germline J gene. The chain recombines TRBV4-1 with TRBJ2-5, with D uncertain. The CDR3 sequence is 16 residues long. Trimming took off 0 bases at V and 1 base at J, with 12 bases between the two ends. Germline CDR1 MGHRA, CDR2 YSYEKL. The CDR3 DNA, read in part, is TGCGCCAGCAGCCAAGATTGGTTTCAGTTCCAAGAGACC. Translated: CASSQDWFQFQET. The CDR3 reads in full as CASSQDWFQFQETQYF.

Concerning this clone itself: The sequenced fragment ends 3 residues before the CDR3 boundary, so the rest is inferred from the germline J gene. V is TRBV29-1 and J is TRBJ1-2; 12 nucleotides agree with TRBD1. Looked up from germline, CDR1 is SQVTM and CDR2 is ANQGSEA. CDR3 length equals 13 residues. CDR3 sequence reads: CSVSGTGGYDYTF. CDR3 DNA, as far as it was read: TGCAGCGTATCCGGGACAGGGGGCTACGAC.

A word on this clone: Read data end 3 residues before the CDR3 end; the end is taken from the germline J gene. The chain uses TRBV19 and TRBJ1-5; tentative D call: TRBD1 (5 bases). This CDR3 comprises 16 residues. The germline CDR1 and CDR2 sequences are LNHDA and SQIVND (reference sequence). The germline V and J ends were trimmed by 5 bases and 0 bases, with 14 bases remaining between them. The CDR3 DNA, read in part, is TGTGCCAGTAGTCAGGAGCAGGGTTATAGCAATCAGCCC. Amino acids: CASSQEQGYSNQP. The complete CDR3 reads CASSQEQGYSNQPQHF.

Points on this clone: The read halts 3 residues ahead of the CDR3 end, with the missing end drawn from the germline J gene. The V and J genes are TRBV7-9 and TRBJ1-1, with 8 bases lining up with TRBD1. Germline loops: CDR1 SEHNR, CDR2 FQNEAQ (reference sequence). CDR3 length: 13 residues. V dropped 6 bases and J dropped 3; count of bases not matched to a gene: 3. The CDR3 is CASRMTGDTEAFF. The CDR3 DNA, read in part, is TGTGCCAGCAGGATGACAGGGGACACTGAA.

A remark on this clone: The read gets to within 3 residues of the CDR3 end, and the germline J gene fills in the rest. The rearrangement joins TRBV20-1 to TRBJ2-2; TRBD1 aligns across 9 bases. The CDR3 totals 14 residues. In germline, CDR1 is DFQATT, CDR2 SNEGSKA (reference sequence). This CDR3 is CSAVWDRVNSPLFF. CDR3 DNA, as far as it was read: TGCAGTGCTGTATGGGACAGGGTTAATTCACCG.

Concerning this clone: The read finishes 3 residues shy of the CDR3 end, and the germline J gene is used to complete it. The chain employs TRBV2 and TRBJ1-2, with TRBD1 matching 7 bases. The CDR3 is made up of 14 amino acids. The germline V gene encodes CDR1 SNHLY and CDR2 FYNNEI. CDR3 DNA, as far as it was read: TGTGCCAGCGTGAACAGGGGCCGCACAGATACC. Protein: CASVNRGRTDT. The whole CDR3 is CASVNRGRTDTYTF.

Worth noting for this clone: The read ends 3 residues early relative to the CDR3; the germline J gene fills the gap. The chain couples TRBV4-2 to TRBJ2-7, with D possibly TRBD1 on 6 matching bases. The V and J ends lost 3 bases and 0 bases respectively, with 21 bases between them. Germline CDR1 LGHNA, CDR2 YNFKEQ. This CDR3 is 18 amino acids long. The covered CDR3 bases are TGTGCCAGCAGCCAGACTTGGGCCCAGGGGTCCCACTCCTACGAG. Protein product: CASSQTWAQGSHSYE. The full CDR3 protein reads CASSQTWAQGSHSYEQYF.

A remark on this clone: The read halts 3 residues ahead of the CDR3 end, with the missing end drawn from the germline J gene. V and J are TRBV19 and TRBJ1-4; TRBD1 matches at 12 bases. V shed 6 bases and J 6 bases; nucleotides not matched to a gene: 14. The CDR3 totals 18 residues. CDR1 is LNHDA, CDR2 SQIVND, per germline (reference sequence). CDR3: CASRYLGQGAKGDEKLFF. The sequenced part of the CDR3 DNA is TGTGCCAGTAGATATTTGGGACAGGGGGCTAAAGGGGATGAAAAA.

CDR3 protein: CASSPTTGNSPLFF. CDR3 bases read: TGCGCCAGCAGCCCCACCACAGGGAATTCACCG. The chain links TRBV5-1 to TRBJ2-2, with D perhaps TRBD1 (6 bases). The read ends 3 residues shy of where the CDR3 ends; the end is completed using the germline J gene. Per germline, CDR1 SGHRS and CDR2 YFSETQ. The CDR3 runs 14 residues.

Points on this clone: The read stops 3 residues short of the end of the CDR3; the missing end is completed from the germline J gene. The chain links TRBV20-1 to TRBJ1-1, with 10 bases that match TRBD1. This CDR3 is built from 13 residues. After removal of 5 bases from V and 7 bases from J, the junction contained 7 bases not matched to a gene. The germline V gene encodes CDR1 DFQATT and CDR2 SNEGSKA (reference sequence). The CDR3 reads CSAPKTGGFEAFF. The part of the CDR3 DNA that was read is TGCAGTGCTCCCAAGACAGGGGGCTTTGAA.

About this clone itself: Sequencing ends 3 residues short of the CDR3 end; the germline J gene provides the rest. The chain uses TRBV6-1 and TRBJ2-3; maybe TRBD1 (7 bases). The CDR3 is made up of 14 amino acids. Per germline, CDR1 MNHNS and CDR2 SASEGT. Partial CDR3 DNA: TGTGCCAGCCGTGGGCCAGGGGGGAATCAGCCG. Its protein is CASRGPGGNQP. The entire CDR3 is CASRGPGGNQPQYF.

Turning to this clone: The CDR3 is cut off 3 residues early in the read; its end comes from the germline J gene. The gene calls are TRBV11-2 and TRBJ2-3, with 7 bases aligning to TRBD2. The CDR3 loop spans 15 amino acids. Looked up from germline, CDR1 is SGHAT and CDR2 is FQNNGV. The CDR3 is CASSPERTRKETQYF. Incomplete CDR3 DNA: TGTGCCAGCAGCCCAGAGAGGACTAGAAAAGAGACG.

CDR3 in amino acids: CASSVLGDSYGYTF. Incomplete CDR3 DNA: TGTGCCAGTAGTGTCTTAGGGGACAGCTATGGC. The V gene is TRBV19, the J gene TRBJ1-2; TRBD1 agrees at 7 bases. The read halts 3 residues ahead of the CDR3 end, with the missing end drawn from the germline J gene. The junction had 7 bases not matched to a gene; V was cut back by 5 bases and J by 4 bases. Germline CDR1 is LNHDA and CDR2 is SQIVND (reference sequence). The CDR3 is 14 amino acids.